Presented here are 31 T cell receptor beta chains from one specimen sequenced in a study of blood T cell repertoires in COVID-19. TCRdb's copy holds only in-frame clones and misses some; the assay was immunoSEQ multiplex PCR. The sample holds tens of thousands of clones, approximately 87% seen once. The sample taken for sequencing was peripheral blood. The receptor set was obtained from a woman in her sixties with COVID-19, enrolled during active disease.

The V gene is TRBV19, the J gene TRBJ1-5; D not resolved. Trimming removed 6 bases from V and 2 bases from J, with 17 bases in between. The CDR3 length is 16 residues. CDR1 is LNHDA, CDR2 SQIVND, per germline (reference sequence). The DNA for the CDR3 is TGTGCCAGTAGGCCGCTTGAGGGTATAGGCAATCAGCCCCAGCATTTT. It specifies CASRPLEGIGNQPQHF.

Only a few counts were recorded for this clone. This chain links TRBV19 with TRBJ2-7, with 8 bases lining up with TRBD2. The CDR3 is 14 amino acids. From germline, CDR1 is LNHDA and CDR2 SQIVND (reference sequence). Germline trimming cut 8 bases from V and 0 bases from J; bases unmatched to any gene: 6. In nucleotides, the CDR3 is TGTGCCAGTTCAAGCGGGAGACTCTCCTACGAGCAGTACTTC. Translated, it gives CASSSGRLSYEQYF.

The chain employs TRBV10-1 and TRBJ2-1; TRBD2 is a possible D gene (6 bases). Trimming pared 9 bases from V and 7 bases from J, leaving 13 bases between. The V gene's germline CDR1 is WNHNN and CDR2 SYGVQD (reference sequence). This CDR3 has 12 residues. CDR3 DNA sequence: TGCGCCAGTGCCTCTAGCGAGAATGAGCAGTTCTTC. Its translation: CASASSENEQFF.

The chain carries TRBV29-1 and TRBJ2-1, with D hard to call. V was clipped by 4 bases and J by 4 bases, with 5 bases between them. This CDR3 contains 11 residues. CDR1 is SQVTM and CDR2 is ANQGSEA in the germline V gene. The CDR3 spells CSVGQYNEQFF. In nucleotides, the CDR3 is TGCAGCGTTGGTCAATACAATGAGCAGTTCTTC.

CDR3: CASSFTGGAYLNTEAFF. Here the CDR3 DNA reads TGTGCCAGCAGTTTCACAGGGGGCGCGTATTTAAACACTGAAGCTTTCTTT. V is TRBV28 and J is TRBJ1-1, with 9 bases fitting TRBD1. Germline V gene lookup returns CDR1 MDHEN and CDR2 SYDVKM. This CDR3 has 17 residues. Unmatched junction bases numbered 10, after V lost 3 bases and J lost 2 bases.

Only a few counts were recorded for this clone. The chain uses TRBV7-9 and TRBJ1-3; TRBD1 might be the D (5 bases). The CDR3 runs to 15 residues. V was pared by 3 bases and J by 6 bases, with 15 bases between. CDR1 is SEHNR and CDR2 is FQNEAQ in the germline V gene (reference sequence). The CDR3 coding sequence is TGTGCCAGCAGCTTTACTACGGACATTTTAAACACCATATATTTT. Amino acid sequence: CASSFTTDILNTIYF.

This clone has a handful of counts. The chain has TRBV7-9 and TRBJ1-1, with 7 positions matching TRBD1. Germline V gene sequence: CDR1 SEHNR, CDR2 FQNEAQ (reference sequence). J gave up 4 bases and V 7 bases, and 9 bases lay outside the gene matches. The length of the CDR3 is 14 residues. The CDR3 DNA reads TGTGCCAGCATCTCAGGGGGTACGGCCACTGAAGCTTTCTTT. Translated: CASISGGTATEAFF.

The J gene is TRBJ2-5, the V gene TRBV2, with TRBD2 matching 7 bases. The length of the CDR3 is 14 residues. Germline V CDR1 and CDR2: SNHLY, FYNNEI. Losses at the gene ends were 6 bases for V and 1 base for J; bases not matched to a gene: 5. CDR3 in DNA: TGTGCCAGCAGCTGGTGGGGGGGCCAAGAGACCCAGTACTTC. This translates into CASSWWGGQETQYF.

The V call is TRBV7-2, the J call TRBJ2-1; TRBD2 aligns across 8 bases. Germline loops: CDR1 SGHTA, CDR2 FQGNSA. The CDR3 contains 17 residues. Losses at the gene ends were 5 bases for V and 2 bases for J; bases not matched to a gene: 11. The CDR3: CASSHLPGGRTYNEQFF. The CDR3 nucleotides read TGTGCCAGCAGCCATCTCCCGGGCGGGAGGACCTACAATGAGCAGTTCTTC.

This chain links TRBV11-2 with TRBJ2-5; D is unclear. The CDR3 covers 12 residues. Trimming stripped 5 bases from V and 5 bases from J, with 9 bases between. In germline, CDR1 is SGHAT, CDR2 FQNNGV. Here the CDR3 DNA reads TGTGCCAGCAGCAGAGTGGGCGAGACCCAGTACTTC. Protein sequence: CASSRVGETQYF.

This clone was detected only once. The chain uses TRBV7-6 and TRBJ2-7, with D possibly TRBD2 on 5 matching bases. This CDR3 spans 15 amino acids. The V end was cut by 0 bases, the J end by 6 bases, with 15 bases between. Germline V CDR1 and CDR2: SGHVS, FNYEAQ. CDR3 residues: CASSLATGEIGEQYF. The CDR3 DNA reads TGTGCCAGCAGCTTAGCTACTGGGGAGATCGGCGAGCAGTACTTC. Drawing the rest from reference TRBV7-6 and TRBJ2-7, the complete variable domain is GAGVSQSPRYKVTKRGQDVALRCDPISGHVSLYWYRQALGQGPEFLTYFNYEAQQDKSGLPNDRFSAERPEGSISTLTIQRTEQRDSAMYRCASSLATGEIGEQYFGPGTRLTVT.

The gene calls are TRBV5-1 and TRBJ2-2; tentative D call: TRBD1 (6 bases). Germline V gives CDR1 SGHRS, CDR2 YFSETQ. The V gene lost 7 bases and the J gene lost 0 bases, with 10 bases spanning the gap. The CDR3 has 14 residues. The CDR3 region is CASGGGPNTGELFF. CDR3 DNA: TGCGCCAGCGGTGGGGGCCCGAACACCGGGGAGCTGTTTTTT.

The chain is built from TRBV4-1 and TRBJ1-4; no clear D. The CDR3 totals 14 residues. Germline CDR1 and CDR2: MGHRA and YSYEKL. V was clipped by 1 base and J by 7 bases, with 10 bases between them. Written as DNA, the CDR3 is TGCGCCAGCAGCCAAGGCGAGGGTGGTGAAAAACTGTTTTTT. Translating gives CASSQGEGGEKLFF.

This clone was seen just once. The chain carries TRBV2 and TRBJ2-1; TRBD2 agrees at 11 bases. Germline CDR1 is SNHLY and CDR2 is FYNNEI. This CDR3 comprises 15 residues. With 7 bases clipped from V and 5 bases from J, the junction kept 7 bases outside the gene matches. In nucleotides, the CDR3 is TGTGCCAGCACCCTGACTAGCGGGAATGACAATGAGCAGTTCTTC. Translating gives CASTLTSGNDNEQFF.

J is TRBJ2-1 and V is TRBV7-8, with no clear D. Germline V gives CDR1 SGHVS, CDR2 FQNEAQ. The length of the CDR3 is 13 residues. V was trimmed by 2 bases and J by 7 bases, leaving 9 bases between them. The CDR3 DNA reads TGTGCCAGCAGCTTACGTCCGGGTAATGAGCAGTTCTTC. This codes for CASSLRPGNEQFF.

The chain links TRBV12-3 or TRBV12-4 to TRBJ1-3; D not resolved. Trimming took 6 bases from V and 2 from J, leaving 8 bases between them. The CDR3 has 13 amino acids. The CDR3 spells CASRRWAGNTIYF. CDR3 in DNA: TGTGCCAGCAGGAGGTGGGCTGGAAACACCATATATTTT.

V and J are TRBV10-2 and TRBJ1-5, with D possibly being TRBD1 (5 bases). V shed 0 bases and J shed 5 bases, with 17 bases lying between them. CDR3 length: 17 amino acids. Germline CDR1 and CDR2: WSHSY and SAAADI. The CDR3 DNA reads TGCGCCAGCAGTGAGTCGAGATTCGGGACTATCGATCAGCCCCAGCATTTT. Translated: CASSESRFGTIDQPQHF.

V is TRBV28 and J is TRBJ1-1; 9 bases match TRBD1. Germline V CDR1 and CDR2: MDHEN, SYDVKM. CDR3 length equals 15 residues. The V segment lost 4 bases and the J segment 3 bases; nucleotides outside the gene matches: 6. The CDR3 reads CASSSTGGRYTEAFF. The CDR3 nucleotides are TGTGCCAGCAGTTCCACAGGGGGCAGGTACACTGAAGCTTTCTTT.

J is TRBJ1-5 and V is TRBV6-5, with D possibly being TRBD1 (6 bases). Germline assignment: CDR1 MNHEY and CDR2 SVGAGI. The CDR3 length is 13 residues. V was trimmed by 6 bases and J by 4 bases, leaving 10 bases between them. The CDR3 sequence is CASSRGHNQPQHF. The CDR3 DNA reads as TGTGCCAGCAGCCGGGGACATAATCAGCCCCAGCATTTT.

The rearrangement joins TRBV7-8 to TRBJ2-1; D call uncertain. This CDR3 comprises 12 residues. The V end was cut by 1 base, the J end by 7 bases, with 5 bases between. Germline loops: CDR1 SGHVS, CDR2 FQNEAQ. CDR3 residues: CASSLEQNEQFF. DNA for the CDR3: TGTGCCAGCAGCTTAGAACAAAATGAGCAGTTCTTC.

The genes are TRBV5-1 and TRBJ1-1, with D perhaps TRBD1 (6 bases). This CDR3 has 15 amino acids. The V end was cut by 4 bases, the J end by 1 base, with 14 bases between. Germline V gene sequence: CDR1 SGHRS, CDR2 YFSETQ. The CDR3 is CASSLTGTANTEAFF. The CDR3 DNA is TGCGCCAGCAGCCTTACAGGGACGGCGAACACTGAAGCTTTCTTT. The variable domain in full, with the rest retrieved from reference TRBV5-1 and TRBJ1-1, is KAGVTQTPRYLIKTRGQQVTLSCSPISGHRSVSWYQQTPGQGLQFLFEYFSETQRNKGNFPGRFSGRQFSNSRSEMNVSTLELGDSALYLCASSLTGTANTEAFFGQGTRLTVV.

The rearrangement uses TRBV19 and TRBJ2-3, with 12 bases aligning to TRBD2. The CDR3 runs to 19 residues. CDR1 and CDR2 (germline): LNHDA, SQIVND (reference sequence). Trimming at V came to 3 bases and at J to 0 bases, leaving 10 bases not matched to a gene. In DNA form, the CDR3 reads TGTGCCAGTAGTATTCGGCCCGGGACTAGCGGGTCTAGCACAGATACGCAGTATTTT. Protein sequence: CASSIRPGTSGSSTDTQYF.

This rearrangement joins TRBV29-1 to TRBJ2-3; D remains unclear. The CDR3 extends over 13 amino acids. V shed 5 bases and J shed 2 bases, with 11 bases lying between them. Germline V lookup: CDR1 SQVTM, CDR2 ANQGSEA. CDR3 residues: CSVRSAYTDTQYF. The DNA of the CDR3 is TGCAGCGTTCGCTCCGCCTACACAGATACGCAGTATTTT.

This clone was observed once. This rearrangement joins TRBV7-2 to TRBJ1-3; 8 bases are shared with TRBD1. CDR3 length: 15 residues. The trim removed 2 bases at V and 5 bases at J, leaving 5 bases unmatched. Germline assignment: CDR1 SGHTA and CDR2 FQGNSA. The CDR3 DNA reads TGTGCCAGCAGCTTAAGCGGGACAGGTAGAAACACCATATATTTT. Translated: CASSLSGTGRNTIYF.

The rearrangement joins TRBV6-5 to TRBJ2-7; 7 bases map to TRBD2. Per germline, CDR1 MNHEY and CDR2 SVGAGI. V lost 2 bases and J lost 3; bases outside the gene matches: 7. The CDR3 length is 15 residues. The CDR3 loop reads CASSYDGGRGYEQYF. The CDR3 nucleotides read TGTGCCAGCAGTTACGATGGCGGGAGAGGCTACGAGCAGTACTTC.

The V and J genes are TRBV11-2 and TRBJ1-1, with D perhaps TRBD1 (6 bases). The ends were cut back, 3 bases at V and 1 base at J, with 12 bases in the middle. The CDR3 runs 15 residues. Germline CDR1 SGHAT, CDR2 FQNNGV. As DNA, the CDR3 is TGTGCCAGCAGCTTTCGATCGGGACAGAACACTGAAGCTTTCTTT. This encodes CASSFRSGQNTEAFF.

This clone appeared a single time. The V gene is TRBV5-4, the J gene TRBJ1-2; unclear D gene. There are 14 residues in the CDR3. Trimming cost V 2 bases and J 0 bases, with 8 bases left between them. The germline CDR1 and CDR2 sequences are SGHNT and YYREEE (reference sequence). The CDR3 DNA follows: TGTGCCAGCAGCTTTGAGGGTACTAACTATGGCTACACCTTC. Translated, it gives CASSFEGTNYGYTF. Full variable domain (remainder filled in from reference TRBV5-4 and TRBJ1-2): ETGVTQSPTHLIKTRGQQVTLRCSSQSGHNTVSWYQQALGQGPQFIFQYYREEENGRGNFPPRFSGLQFPNYSSELNVNALELDDSALYLCASSFEGTNYGYTFGSGTRLTVV.

This clone was detected once. V is TRBV18 and J is TRBJ1-6; a weak D match, TRBD1 (5 bases). Deletions cut 4 bases from V and 7 bases from J, with 14 bases between. The length of the CDR3 is 15 residues. From germline, CDR1 is KGHSH and CDR2 LQKENI. The CDR3 loop reads CASSLGQTGNSPLHF. The DNA for the CDR3 is TGTGCCAGCTCACTAGGACAAACCGGGAATTCACCCCTCCACTTT.

The J gene is TRBJ2-1, the V gene TRBV3-1 (or the pseudogene TRBV3-2); 8 nucleotides line up with TRBD1. Trimming cost V 5 bases and J 3 bases; bases outside gene matches: 0. From germline, CDR1 is LGHDT and CDR2 YNNKEL (reference sequence). The CDR3 is 13 residues long. The CDR3: CASSTGGYNEQFF. As DNA, the CDR3 is TGTGCCAGCAGCACAGGGGGCTACAATGAGCAGTTCTTC.

V and J are TRBV28 and TRBJ1-1, with 7 bases matching TRBD1. V dropped 6 bases and J dropped 4; count of bases not matched to a gene: 5. Germline CDR1 reads MDHEN; CDR2 reads SYDVKM. The CDR3 spans 13 residues. The CDR3 here is CASSMTGPTEAFF. CDR3 DNA sequence: TGTGCCAGCAGCATGACAGGGCCCACTGAAGCTTTCTTT.

This chain links TRBV28 with TRBJ1-5; D is possibly TRBD1 (5 bases). Germline lookup yields CDR1 MDHEN and CDR2 SYDVKM. Trimming pared 8 bases from V and 4 bases from J, leaving 9 bases between. This CDR3 has 12 residues. CDR3 nucleotides: TGTGCCAGCGACAGAAAGAATCAGCCCCAGCATTTT. Its translation is CASDRKNQPQHF.